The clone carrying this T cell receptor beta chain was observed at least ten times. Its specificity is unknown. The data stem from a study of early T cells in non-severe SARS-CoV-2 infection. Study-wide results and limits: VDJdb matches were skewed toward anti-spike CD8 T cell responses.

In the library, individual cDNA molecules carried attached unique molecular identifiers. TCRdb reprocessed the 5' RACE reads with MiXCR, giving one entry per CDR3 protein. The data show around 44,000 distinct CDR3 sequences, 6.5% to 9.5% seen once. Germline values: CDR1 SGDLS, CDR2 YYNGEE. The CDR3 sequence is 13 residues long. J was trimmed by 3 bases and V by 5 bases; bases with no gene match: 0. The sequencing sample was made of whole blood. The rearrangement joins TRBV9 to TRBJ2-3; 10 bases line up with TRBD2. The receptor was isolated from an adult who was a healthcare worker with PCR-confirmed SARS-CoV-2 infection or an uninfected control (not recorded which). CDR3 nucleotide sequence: TGTGCCAGCAGAGCGGGGGGGACAGATACGCAGTATTTT. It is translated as CASRAGGTDTQYF. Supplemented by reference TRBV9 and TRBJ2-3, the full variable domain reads DSGVTQTPKHLITATGQRVTLRCSPRSGDLSVYWYQQSLDQGLQFLIQYYNGEERAKGNILERFSAQQFPDLHSELNLSSLELGDSALYFCASRAGGTDTQYFGPGTRLTVL.